Below, 2 T cell receptor beta chains from the same sample are listed, as sequenced in a study of T cell responses to AZD1222 COVID-19 vaccine (dated by TCRdb to about 2021). The time point tag for this specimen amounts to: about 28 days (+/-7) after the second vaccine dose. Preparation of the library involved the immunoSEQ multiplex PCR assay. TCRdb's version of the immuneACCESS table is confined to in-frame rearrangements and falls short of the full clone set. An unresolved V gene accounts for under half of the shortfall where checked; the remainder is of unknown origin. A total of about 94,000 clones appear in this sample, around 85% of them only once. About 4.6% of the sample is in the top ten clones. The input for sequencing was peripheral blood, taken 28 days after the second AZD1222 dose. Receptor source: an adult who received the AZD1222 COVID-19 vaccine.

This clone was seen only once. The junction departs from the called germline gene at one end, perhaps through a read error. The J gene is TRBJ2-6, the V gene TRBV4-3; weak D call: TRBD2 (6 bases). This CDR3 contains 15 residues. Germline CDR1 reads LGHNA; CDR2 reads YSLEER. The CDR3 sequence is CASSQDGVGGNVLTF. The CDR3 DNA reads TGCGCCAGCAGCCAAGATGGTGTGGGGGGCAACGTCCTGACTTTC.

This clone was seen a handful of times. The rearrangement joins TRBV7-9 to TRBJ1-3, with a tentative D call TRBD1 (6 bases). Looked up from germline, CDR1 is SEHNR and CDR2 is FQNEAQ (reference sequence). Trimming took 5 bases from V and 2 from J, leaving 10 bases between them. This CDR3 contains 14 residues. The CDR3 nucleotides read TGTGCCAGCAGCCACGACAGGACTGGAAACACCATATATTTT. Encoded protein: CASSHDRTGNTIYF.